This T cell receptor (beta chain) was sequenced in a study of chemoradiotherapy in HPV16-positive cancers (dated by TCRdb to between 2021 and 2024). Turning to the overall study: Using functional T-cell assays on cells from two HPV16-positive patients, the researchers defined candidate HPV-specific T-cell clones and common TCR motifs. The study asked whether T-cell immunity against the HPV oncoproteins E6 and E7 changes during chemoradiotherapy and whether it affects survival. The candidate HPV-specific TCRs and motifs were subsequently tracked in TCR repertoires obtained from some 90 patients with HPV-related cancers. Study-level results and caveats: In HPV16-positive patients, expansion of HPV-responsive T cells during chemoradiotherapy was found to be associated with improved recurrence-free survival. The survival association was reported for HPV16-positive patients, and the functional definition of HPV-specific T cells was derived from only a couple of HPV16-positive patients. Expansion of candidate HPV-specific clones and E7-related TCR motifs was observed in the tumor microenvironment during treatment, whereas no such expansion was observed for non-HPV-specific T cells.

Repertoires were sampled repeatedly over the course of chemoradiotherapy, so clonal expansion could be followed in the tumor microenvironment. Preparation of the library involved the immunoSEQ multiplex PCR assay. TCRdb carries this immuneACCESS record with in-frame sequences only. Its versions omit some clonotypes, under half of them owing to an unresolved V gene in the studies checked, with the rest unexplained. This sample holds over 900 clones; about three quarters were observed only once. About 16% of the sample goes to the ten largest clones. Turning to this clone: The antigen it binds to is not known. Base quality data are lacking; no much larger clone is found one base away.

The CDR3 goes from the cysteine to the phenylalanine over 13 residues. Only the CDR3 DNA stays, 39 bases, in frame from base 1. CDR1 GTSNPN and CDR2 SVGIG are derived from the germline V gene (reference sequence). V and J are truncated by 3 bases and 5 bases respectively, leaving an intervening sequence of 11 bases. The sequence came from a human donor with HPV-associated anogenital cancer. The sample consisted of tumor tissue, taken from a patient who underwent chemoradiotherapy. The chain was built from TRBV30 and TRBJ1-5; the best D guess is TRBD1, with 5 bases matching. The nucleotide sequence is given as TGTGCCTGGAGCCTTGACAGATATCAGCCCCAGCATTTT. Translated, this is CAWSLDRYQPQHF.